This T cell receptor beta chain was obtained from a study of cytomegalovirus exposure and HLA in healthy donors. The CDR3 extends over 11 amino acids. Trimming removed 7 bases from V and 5 bases from J; junction bases left unmatched: 2. Germline CDR1 SQVTM, CDR2 ANQGSEA. This clone was counted ten times or more. Clones were read by immunoSEQ multiplex PCR, and TCRdb kept only the in-frame ones, dropping some. The profile shows about 130,000 clones, about 80% of them singletons. The chain carries TRBV29-1 and TRBJ2-1, with 7 bases matching TRBD1. The receptor was isolated from a man aged 25-40 years in good health and CMV-seropositive. The material sequenced was PBMCs. The CDR3 is CSGGQNNEQFF. In nucleotides, the CDR3 is TGCAGCGGGGGACAGAACAATGAGCAGTTCTTC.